The 32 T cell receptor beta chains below all came from one sample that was sequenced in a study of T cell repertoires in cytomegalovirus infection. TCRdb reprocessed the reads with MiXCR, giving one entry per CDR3 protein. The sample carries about 330,000 distinct CDR3 sequences, roughly 34% recorded once. These receptors are not linked to any known antigen. This material consisted of cultured PBMCs, taken from culture after CMV antigen stimulation. These TCRs come from a human donor in good health (CMV status not recorded). Some clones in this sample may be carry-over from other donors' samples.

This clonotype appeared a few times. The chain is built from TRBV28 and TRBJ2-5; the D gene could be TRBD1 or TRBD2 (7 bases each). Trimming took off 6 bases at V and 5 bases at J, with 16 bases between the two ends. The CDR3 spans 14 residues. Germline V CDR1 and CDR2: MDHEN, SYDVKM. This CDR3 reads CASRQQGREETQYF. The CDR3 coding sequence is TGTGCCAGCAGGCAACAGGGGCGGGAGGAGACCCAGTACTTC.

This chain connects TRBV25-1 to TRBJ1-2; D gene unclear. The germline gives CDR1 MGHDK, CDR2 SYGVNS. The V end was cut by 1 base, the J end by 0 bases, with 15 bases between. The CDR3 sequence is 17 residues long. The CDR3 is CASSELKGLDANYGYTF. CDR3 sequence (DNA): TGTGCCAGCAGTGAATTAAAGGGTTTAGATGCTAACTATGGCTACACCTTC.

The chain employs TRBV7-9 and TRBJ2-7, with 8 bases identical to TRBD1. The germline V gene encodes CDR1 SEHNR and CDR2 FQNEAQ (reference sequence). The CDR3 totals 15 residues. The V gene end was trimmed by 6 bases and the J gene end by 2 bases; junction bases not matched to a gene: 9. CDR3 residues: CASSSRDRRPYEQYF. CDR3 DNA sequence: TGTGCCAGCAGTTCCCGGGACAGGAGACCCTACGAGCAGTACTTC.

The chain combines TRBV6-6 with TRBJ2-7; tentatively, D is TRBD2 (7 bases). CDR3 size: 13 residues. Germline V CDR1 and CDR2: MNHNY, SVGAGI (reference sequence). V was shortened by 0 bases and J by 5 bases, with 8 bases between the two germline ends. The CDR3 DNA reads TGTGCCAGCAGTTACTCGGGGGGGCACGAGCAGTACTTC. Its protein is CASSYSGGHEQYF.

J is TRBJ2-1 and V is TRBV30; TRBD2 aligns across 10 bases. Unmatched junction bases numbered 3, after V lost 3 bases and J lost 4 bases. The CDR3 spans 14 residues. From germline, CDR1 is GTSNPN and CDR2 SVGIG (reference sequence). In nucleotides, the CDR3 is TGTGCCTGGAGGACTAGCGGGTCTTACAATGAGCAGTTCTTC. Amino acids: CAWRTSGSYNEQFF.

The chain carries TRBV5-1 and TRBJ1-1; D is perhaps TRBD1 (5 bases). V shed 4 bases and J shed 2 bases, with 15 bases lying between them. This CDR3 comprises 15 residues. The V gene's germline CDR1 is SGHRS and CDR2 YFSETQ. The DNA of the CDR3 is TGCGCCAGCAGCCTATACGAAGGGGACAACACTGAAGCTTTCTTT. Its translation is CASSLYEGDNTEAFF.

This rearrangement joins TRBV12-3 or TRBV12-4 to TRBJ2-1; D perhaps matches TRBD2 (5 bases). V gave up 5 bases and J gave up 9 bases, with 11 bases separating them. The CDR3 extends over 12 amino acids. CDR3 bases: TGTGCCAGCAGTACCAGACGGGGTGAGCAGTTCTTC. Translated, it gives CASSTRRGEQFF.

This clonotype was picked up a small number of times. J is TRBJ2-7 and V is TRBV7-8; TRBD2 matches 11 bases. The ends lost 1 base at V and 3 bases at J; junction bases unmatched: 2. CDR3 length equals 15 residues. CDR1 is SGHVS, CDR2 FQNEAQ, per germline. CDR3 sequence: CASSLGLAGYYEQYF. CDR3 coding DNA: TGTGCCAGCAGCTTAGGACTAGCGGGGTACTACGAGCAGTACTTC. The full variable domain, completed using reference TRBV7-8 and TRBJ2-7, is GAGVSQSPRYKVAKRGQDVALRCDPISGHVSLFWYQQALGQGPEFLTYFQNEAQLDKSGLPSDRFFAERPEGSVSTLKIQRTQQEDSAVYLCASSLGLAGYYEQYFGPGTRLTVT.

This clonotype has only a few counts. The CDR3 spells CASSPRRAYSNQPQHF. CDR3 bases: TGTGCCAGCAGCCCGCGGCGGGCGTATAGCAATCAGCCCCAGCATTTT. The J gene is TRBJ1-5, the V gene TRBV27; D is undetermined. The CDR3 is 16 amino acids. Trimming removed 6 bases from V and 0 bases from J, with 15 bases in between. CDR1 is MNHEY, CDR2 SMNVEV, per germline (reference sequence).

This chain uses TRBV11-3 with TRBJ2-7; 10 nucleotides agree with TRBD1. V lost 5 bases, J lost 2 bases, and 6 bases stayed unmatched. The germline CDR1 and CDR2 sequences are SGHNT and YENEEA. The length of the CDR3 is 15 residues. CDR3 nucleotides: TGTGCCAGCAGCCGGATGGGGACAGGGGCCTACGAGCAGTACGTC. Its protein product is CASSRMGTGAYEQYV.

This clonotype has a count of ten or more. CDR3 sequence reads: CASSIKRVADTQYF. The CDR3 coding sequence is TGTGCCAGTAGTATCAAGCGTGTCGCAGATACGCAGTATTTT. This rearrangement joins TRBV19 to TRBJ2-3; the D is unclear. The CDR3 length is 14 residues. From germline, CDR1 is LNHDA and CDR2 SQIVND (reference sequence). V gave up 3 bases and J gave up 4 bases, with 11 bases separating them.

The chain is built from TRBV28 and TRBJ1-2, with 10 positions matching TRBD1. The CDR3 has 14 amino acids. V dropped 6 bases and J dropped 6; count of bases not matched to a gene: 7. Germline lookup yields CDR1 MDHEN and CDR2 SYDVKM. The CDR3 bases are TGTGCCAGCAGCCCGGGACAGGGGACTGATGGCTACACCTTC. Translating gives CASSPGQGTDGYTF.

This clonotype appeared a few times. J is TRBJ2-7 and V is TRBV7-3; TRBD2 matches 7 bases. Germline V gene sequence: CDR1 SGHTA, CDR2 FQGTGA. The CDR3 is made up of 13 amino acids. The V and J ends lost 8 bases and 2 bases, in that order; junction bases with no gene match: 6. The CDR3 DNA is TGTGCCAGCTCCGGGGGGTCGACCTACGAGCAGTACTTC. This sequence encodes CASSGGSTYEQYF.

This chain links TRBV5-5 with TRBJ2-1; D remains unclear. The length of the CDR3 is 15 residues. Trimming pared 0 bases from V and 0 bases from J, leaving 7 bases between. The V gene's germline CDR1 is SGHKS and CDR2 YYEKEE (reference sequence). The CDR3 spells CASSLEDPSYNEQFF. The CDR3 DNA follows: TGTGCCAGCAGCTTGGAAGATCCCTCCTACAATGAGCAGTTCTTC.

This sequence joins TRBV24-1 and TRBJ1-1; 7 bases map to TRBD1. Trimming at V came to 2 bases and at J to 1 base, leaving 3 bases not matched to a gene. The CDR3 runs 15 residues. CDR1 is KGHDR, CDR2 SFDVKD, per germline. CDR3 bases: TGTGCCACCAGTGATTCGTCAGGGGGGAACACTGAAGCTTTCTTT. It translates to CATSDSSGGNTEAFF.

The chain has TRBV2 and TRBJ1-1; D call uncertain. CDR3 length: 13 amino acids. Germline V lookup: CDR1 SNHLY, CDR2 FYNNEI. V lost 11 bases, J lost 0 bases, and 13 bases lay in between. DNA for the CDR3: TGTGCCGGACTATGGGAGATGAACACTGAAGCTTTCTTT. The encoded protein is CAGLWEMNTEAFF.

There are many counts of this clonotype. V is TRBV7-2 and J is TRBJ2-7; D is undetermined. The length of the CDR3 is 14 residues. The germline V gene encodes CDR1 SGHTA and CDR2 FQGNSA. Trimming pared 5 bases from V and 6 bases from J, leaving 17 bases between. In nucleotides, the CDR3 is TGTGCCAGCAGCCCGGACCCATCCCTTTCCGAGCAGTACTTC. Protein: CASSPDPSLSEQYF.

This clonotype appeared a few times. The chain is built from TRBV19 and TRBJ1-6; maybe TRBD1 (5 bases). Germline V gene data show CDR1 as LNHDA and CDR2 as SQIVND (reference sequence). Trimming removed 5 bases from V and 6 bases from J, with 11 bases in between. The CDR3 is 14 residues long. Here the CDR3 DNA reads TGTGCCAGTAGTTGGCAGGGTGGTAATTCACCCCTCCACTTT. Translating gives CASSWQGGNSPLHF.

DNA of the CDR3: TGTGCCAGCAGCCTCGGGGGGGTGGGCACAGATACGCAGTATTTT. This gives the protein CASSLGGVGTDTQYF. The chain employs TRBV12-3 or TRBV12-4 and TRBJ2-3; TRBD2 agrees at 8 bases. After removal of 6 bases from V and 1 base from J, the junction contained 6 bases not matched to a gene. The CDR3 has 15 residues.

The chain uses TRBV6-1 and TRBJ2-5; 8 bases fit TRBD2. This CDR3 is built from 13 residues. Germline trimming cut 8 bases from V and 4 bases from J; bases unmatched to any gene: 6. The germline gives CDR1 MNHNS, CDR2 SASEGT. This chain's CDR3 is CASAREASETQYF. The DNA of the CDR3 is TGTGCCAGCGCGCGGGAGGCATCAGAGACCCAGTACTTC.

The chain is built from TRBV19 and TRBJ2-5; no clear D. Germline CDR1 reads LNHDA; CDR2 reads SQIVND (reference sequence). Trimming removed 4 bases from V and 5 bases from J, with 8 bases in between. The CDR3 is made up of 12 amino acids. The CDR3 reads CASSTNKETQYF. The DNA of the CDR3 is TGTGCCAGTAGTACTAATAAGGAGACCCAGTACTTC.

This rearrangement joins TRBV7-2 to TRBJ2-2; D unclear. The CDR3 loop spans 16 amino acids. Germline V gene lookup returns CDR1 SGHTA and CDR2 FQGNSA. V was trimmed by 2 bases and J by 0 bases, leaving 10 bases between them. CDR3 DNA: TGTGCCAGCAGCTTACATGCTAGGGCGAACACCGGGGAGCTGTTTTTT. Translated, it gives CASSLHARANTGELFF. The full variable domain, rest sourced from reference TRBV7-2 and TRBJ2-2, is GAGVSQSPSNKVTEKGKDVELRCDPISGHTALYWYRQSLGQGLEFLIYFQGNSAPDKSGLPSDRFSAERTGGSVSTLTIQRTQQEDSAVYLCASSLHARANTGELFFGEGSRLTVL.

This clonotype was observed a few times. This rearrangement joins TRBV27 to TRBJ1-1; possible D gene TRBD1, 6 bases. Germline-derived CDR1 and CDR2 are MNHEY and SMNVEV (reference sequence). Between the trimmed V and J ends, which lost 2 bases and 4 bases, there was a span of 14 bases. The CDR3 length is 15 residues. In nucleotides, the CDR3 is TGTGCCAGCAGTTTACAGGGGTGGGGGAGCACTGAAGCTTTCTTT. It specifies CASSLQGWGSTEAFF.

The table lists this clonotype with a few counts. The chain recombines TRBV6-2 or TRBV6-3 with TRBJ1-2; 8 positions agree with TRBD1. This CDR3 has 14 amino acids. Looked up from germline, CDR1 is MNHEY and CDR2 is SVGEGT. Trimming cost V 6 bases and J 2 bases; bases outside gene matches: 5. The CDR3 DNA reads as TGTGCCAGCAGACCCACAGGGGGAAACTATGGCTACACCTTC. Protein sequence: CASRPTGGNYGYTF.

This clonotype came up a few times. The rearrangement links TRBV4-1 to TRBJ2-1, with 13 bases that match TRBD2. CDR1 and CDR2 (germline): MGHRA, YSYEKL. Trimming removed 4 bases from V and 6 bases from J; junction bases left unmatched: 6. The length of the CDR3 is 16 residues. The CDR3 DNA follows: TGCGCCAGCAGCCCAAGGCGGACTAGCGGGAGCAATGAGCAGTTCTTC. Translated: CASSPRRTSGSNEQFF.

The chain joins TRBV29-1 to TRBJ2-7; tentatively, D is TRBD1 (6 bases). Trimming left V 4 bases short and J 5 bases short, with 21 bases between. Germline loops: CDR1 SQVTM, CDR2 ANQGSEA. The CDR3 is made up of 15 amino acids. The CDR3 coding sequence is TGCAGCGTTGCGACAGGCATCGGGGTCTTTGACGAGCAGTACTTC. It specifies CSVATGIGVFDEQYF.

The rearrangement joins TRBV4-2 to TRBJ2-7, with D tentatively TRBD2 (6 bases). The CDR3 has 18 residues. Looked up from germline, CDR1 is LGHNA and CDR2 is YNFKEQ. Trimming cost V 0 bases and J 3 bases, with 21 bases left between them. CDR3 amino acids: CASSQDLGGRSTGYEQYF. The CDR3 DNA is TGTGCCAGCAGCCAAGATTTGGGGGGAAGGTCAACCGGCTACGAGCAGTACTTC.

This clonotype has at least ten counts. Here the CDR3 DNA reads TGTGCCAGCAGCTTATTGGGCGGTCCGGGCAGTGAAGCTTTCTTT. Its protein is CASSLLGGPGSEAFF. This chain connects TRBV7-8 to TRBJ1-1; D is unresolved. Trimming removed 2 bases at V and 7 bases at J, with 17 bases between. Germline V gives CDR1 SGHVS, CDR2 FQNEAQ. The CDR3 is 15 amino acids.

A few counts support this clonotype. V is TRBV4-1 and J is TRBJ2-7; 9 nucleotides match TRBD2. The CDR3 has 17 residues. Germline loops: CDR1 MGHRA, CDR2 YSYEKL. Losses at the gene ends were 4 bases for V and 2 bases for J; bases not matched to a gene: 12. The CDR3 loop reads CASSLPNLAGPTYEQYF. The CDR3 region has the DNA TGCGCCAGCAGCCTTCCAAATCTAGCGGGACCAACCTACGAGCAGTACTTC.

The V and J genes are TRBV25-1 and TRBJ2-5; D possibly corresponds to TRBD1 (6 bases). Germline-derived CDR1 and CDR2 are MGHDK and SYGVNS. This CDR3 comprises 14 residues. Trimming left V 4 bases short and J 5 bases short, with 14 bases between. This CDR3 is CASSAAGEFETQYF. The CDR3 DNA follows: TGTGCCAGCAGTGCGGCAGGGGAGTTCGAGACCCAGTACTTC.

This clonotype appeared a single time. This chain links TRBV20-1 with TRBJ1-2; D call uncertain. The CDR3 totals 13 residues. V lost 5 bases to trimming and J lost 8 bases, with 18 bases between them. Germline CDR1 DFQATT, CDR2 SNEGSKA (reference sequence). The CDR3: CSAYIGGRNGYTF. Here the CDR3 DNA reads TGCAGTGCTTATATCGGCGGGCGGAACGGCTACACCTTC.

J is TRBJ2-3 and V is TRBV4-3, with D possibly TRBD2 on 6 matching bases. Trimming pared 0 bases from V and 2 bases from J, leaving 12 bases between. The germline V gene has CDR1 LGHNA and CDR2 YSLEER. The CDR3 loop spans 16 amino acids. The CDR3 sequence is CASSQDLRGYTDTQYF. The CDR3 coding sequence is TGCGCCAGCAGCCAAGATCTGCGGGGTTACACAGATACGCAGTATTTT.